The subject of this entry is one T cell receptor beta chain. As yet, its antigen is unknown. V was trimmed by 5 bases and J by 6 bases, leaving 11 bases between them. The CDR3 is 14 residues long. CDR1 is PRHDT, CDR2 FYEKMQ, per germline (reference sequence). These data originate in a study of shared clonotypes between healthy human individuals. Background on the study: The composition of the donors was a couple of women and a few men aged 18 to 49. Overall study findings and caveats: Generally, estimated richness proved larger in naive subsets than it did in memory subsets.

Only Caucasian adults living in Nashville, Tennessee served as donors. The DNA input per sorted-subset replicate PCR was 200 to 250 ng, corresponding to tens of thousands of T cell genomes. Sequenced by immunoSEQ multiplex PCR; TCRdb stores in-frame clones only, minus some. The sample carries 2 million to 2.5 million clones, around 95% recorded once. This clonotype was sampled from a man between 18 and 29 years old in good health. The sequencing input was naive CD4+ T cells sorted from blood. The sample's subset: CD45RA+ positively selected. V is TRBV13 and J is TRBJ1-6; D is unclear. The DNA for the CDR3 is TGTGCCAGCAGCCCCACAGAGACTAATTCACCCCTCCACTTT. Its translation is CASSPTETNSPLHF.